The clone carrying this TCR beta chain was found many times. The CDR3 runs to 13 residues. Germline values: CDR1 MNHEY, CDR2 SVGAGI. With 9 bases removed from V and 7 bases from J, the gap between germline ends came to 15 bases. This record comes from a study of CD8+ T cells in alopecia areata. RNA was isolated and reverse transcribed to cDNA, the sequencing template. The protocol was immunoSEQ multiplex PCR, while the TCRdb copy is restricted to in-frame clones and leaves out a portion. The repertoire consists of 110,000 to 150,000 clones, with roughly 62% occurring once and the leading ten covering under 8%.

The clonotype was recovered from a human donor with alopecia areata. The input for sequencing was CD4+ T cells sorted from blood, taken at week 0. This sequence joins TRBV6-5 and TRBJ2-2, with D perhaps matching TRBD1 (7 bases). CDR3 DNA sequence: TGTGCCAGTCGTCAGGGGGGCAGCGGGGAGCTGTTTTTT. This gives the protein CASRQGGSGELFF.